This is a list of T cell receptor beta chains from one sample in a study of shared clonotypes between healthy human individuals. Sequencing was performed with immunoSEQ multiplex PCR; in TCRdb, only in-frame clones are kept and a portion is missing. Of 850,000 to 1,100,000 clones listed, 70% to 85% are singletons. Material for sequencing was memory CD4+ T cells from PBMCs. The source of these receptors is a man aged 18 to 35 in good health. Some clones in this sample may be carry-over from other donors' samples. Each CDR3 is given with its conserved first and last residue. Fields, in order: J gene, CDR3 length, D gene, V gene, clone size, CDR3 DNA, CDR3 protein. The D gene is left open where the match is weak. The listing skips clone size in some rows; elsewhere it reads once, few, many or a size class.

j_call: TRBJ2-7
cdr3_length: 14
d_call: TRBD2
v_call: TRBV6-5
clone_size: -
cdr3_nt: TGTGCCAGCAAGGCGGGAGCCTCCGCCTACGAGCAGTACTTC
cdr3_aa: CASKAGASAYEQYF

j_call: TRBJ1-2
cdr3_length: 14
d_call: TRBD1
v_call: TRBV5-4
clone_size: once
cdr3_nt: TGTGCCAGCAGCGCACGGGACAGGGGCTCTGGCTACACCTTC
cdr3_aa: CASSARDRGSGYTF

j_call: TRBJ1-2
cdr3_length: 13
d_call: -
v_call: TRBV28
clone_size: -
cdr3_nt: TGTGCCAGCCAGGACAAGAGTCTCTATGGCTACACCTTC
cdr3_aa: CASQDKSLYGYTF

j_call: TRBJ1-5
cdr3_length: 13
d_call: -
v_call: TRBV28
clone_size: -
cdr3_nt: TGTGCCAGCAGGTGGGGACGGGATCAGCCCCAGCATTTT
cdr3_aa: CASRWGRDQPQHF

j_call: TRBJ1-5
cdr3_length: 14
d_call: -
v_call: TRBV19
clone_size: -
cdr3_nt: TGTGCCAGTAGTATCCCCCCGGGGAATCAGCCCCAGCATTTT
cdr3_aa: CASSIPPGNQPQHF

j_call: TRBJ1-2
cdr3_length: 14
d_call: -
v_call: TRBV5-1
clone_size: -
cdr3_nt: TGCGCCAGCAGCTCCAACCAGGGTGGCGCTGGCTACACCTTC
cdr3_aa: CASSSNQGGAGYTF

j_call: TRBJ2-3
cdr3_length: 19
d_call: TRBD2
v_call: TRBV7-3
clone_size: -
cdr3_nt: TGTGCCAGCAGCAAAAAAGGGACTAGCGGGAGGGGAAGCACAGATACGCAGTATTTT
cdr3_aa: CASSKKGTSGRGSTDTQYF

j_call: TRBJ2-2
cdr3_length: 16
d_call: -
v_call: TRBV5-1
clone_size: -
cdr3_nt: TGCGCCAGCAGCTTGGGCAGGGGAAGTGGCACCGGGGAGCTGTTTTTT
cdr3_aa: CASSLGRGSGTGELFF

j_call: TRBJ1-2
cdr3_length: 15
d_call: TRBD1
v_call: TRBV15
clone_size: -
cdr3_nt: TGTGCCACCAGCAGAGGGGGACAGGAGTCCTATGGCTACACCTTC
cdr3_aa: CATSRGGQESYGYTF

j_call: TRBJ1-3
cdr3_length: 13
d_call: -
v_call: TRBV28
clone_size: -
cdr3_nt: TGTGCCAGCAGTTGGAGGCCCGGAAACACCATATATTTT
cdr3_aa: CASSWRPGNTIYF

j_call: TRBJ2-3
cdr3_length: 16
d_call: -
v_call: TRBV5-4
clone_size: -
cdr3_nt: TGTGCCAGCAGCTTGAAGTTGGGGCATAACACAGATACGCAGTATTTT
cdr3_aa: CASSLKLGHNTDTQYF

j_call: TRBJ2-5
cdr3_length: 16
d_call: -
v_call: TRBV10-2
clone_size: -
cdr3_nt: TGCGCCAGCAGTGAGCCTTACAGAAATTCCCAAGAGACCCAGTACTTC
cdr3_aa: CASSEPYRNSQETQYF

j_call: TRBJ2-1
cdr3_length: 13
d_call: -
v_call: TRBV2
clone_size: once
cdr3_nt: TGTGCCAGCAACGGCAGGGTATACAATGAGCAGTTCTTC
cdr3_aa: CASNGRVYNEQFF

j_call: TRBJ2-6
cdr3_length: 16
d_call: -
v_call: TRBV7-2
clone_size: -
cdr3_nt: TGTGCCAGCAGCTTAGTAGGGTCCTCTGGGGCCAACGTCCTGACTTTC
cdr3_aa: CASSLVGSSGANVLTF

j_call: TRBJ1-2
cdr3_length: 14
d_call: TRBD1
v_call: TRBV28
clone_size: -
cdr3_nt: TGTGCCAGCAGCGAACGACAGGGGGCAAATGGCTACACCTTC
cdr3_aa: CASSERQGANGYTF

j_call: TRBJ1-1
cdr3_length: 13
d_call: -
v_call: TRBV28
clone_size: -
cdr3_nt: TGTGCCAGCCTCAGGAGCTCCGGGGGTGAAGCTTTCTTT
cdr3_aa: CASLRSSGGEAFF

j_call: TRBJ1-2
cdr3_length: 14
d_call: -
v_call: TRBV7-9
clone_size: -
cdr3_nt: TGTGCCAGCACCCAAATGAATTGGGACTATGGCTACACCTTC
cdr3_aa: CASTQMNWDYGYTF

j_call: TRBJ1-2
cdr3_length: 14
d_call: -
v_call: TRBV6-6
clone_size: -
cdr3_nt: TGTGCCAGCAGTCCCCGAGGCCCCTCCTATGGCTACACCTTC
cdr3_aa: CASSPRGPSYGYTF

j_call: TRBJ1-3
cdr3_length: 15
d_call: -
v_call: TRBV2
clone_size: -
cdr3_nt: TGTGCCAGCAGTGATAGAACAGGGTTAGGAAACACCATATATTTT
cdr3_aa: CASSDRTGLGNTIYF

j_call: TRBJ1-1
cdr3_length: 15
d_call: TRBD1
v_call: TRBV9
clone_size: -
cdr3_nt: TGTGCCAGCAGCGTGGAGGGGACAGGGCTTGGTGAAGCTTTCTTT
cdr3_aa: CASSVEGTGLGEAFF

j_call: TRBJ1-1
cdr3_length: 14
d_call: -
v_call: TRBV6-6
clone_size: few
cdr3_nt: TGTGCCAGCAGTCCTAAACATCCGAACACTGAAGCTTTCTTT
cdr3_aa: CASSPKHPNTEAFF

j_call: TRBJ2-3
cdr3_length: 16
d_call: TRBD2
v_call: TRBV7-2
clone_size: -
cdr3_nt: TGTGCCAGCAGTATAGCGGGAGGGCCAGGCACAGATACGCAGTATTTT
cdr3_aa: CASSIAGGPGTDTQYF

j_call: TRBJ2-3
cdr3_length: 13
d_call: -
v_call: TRBV28
clone_size: -
cdr3_nt: TGTGCCAGCAGTTTACCAGGGTCAGATACGCAGTATTTT
cdr3_aa: CASSLPGSDTQYF

j_call: TRBJ2-3
cdr3_length: 15
d_call: TRBD1
v_call: TRBV6-6
clone_size: -
cdr3_nt: TGTGCCAGCAGTTTCCCACAGGGGGGCACAGATACGCAGTATTTT
cdr3_aa: CASSFPQGGTDTQYF

j_call: TRBJ1-5
cdr3_length: 18
d_call: TRBD1
v_call: TRBV27
clone_size: -
cdr3_nt: TGTGCCAGCAGTTTATCCTTCCTCATCAGACAGGGCGATCAGCCCCAGCATTTT
cdr3_aa: CASSLSFLIRQGDQPQHF

j_call: TRBJ1-5
cdr3_length: 14
d_call: -
v_call: TRBV16
clone_size: -
cdr3_nt: TGTGCCAGCAGCCTCGGGACGGCGCATCAGCCCCAGCATTTT
cdr3_aa: CASSLGTAHQPQHF

j_call: TRBJ1-3
cdr3_length: 17
d_call: -
v_call: TRBV7-2
clone_size: once
cdr3_nt: TGTGCCAGCAGCTTACTCGGACCCGGTCGCTCTGGAAACACCATATATTTT
cdr3_aa: CASSLLGPGRSGNTIYF

j_call: TRBJ2-3
cdr3_length: 12
d_call: -
v_call: TRBV7-9
clone_size: -
cdr3_nt: TGTGCCAGCAGCCCCCAGGGAGGTACGCAGTATTTT
cdr3_aa: CASSPQGGTQYF

j_call: TRBJ1-2
cdr3_length: 11
d_call: -
v_call: TRBV30
clone_size: -
cdr3_nt: TGTGCCTGGAGGCGCAGCTATGGCTACACCTTC
cdr3_aa: CAWRRSYGYTF

j_call: TRBJ2-5
cdr3_length: 15
d_call: TRBD2
v_call: TRBV7-3
clone_size: few
cdr3_nt: TGTGCCAGCAGCTTCGGTAGCGGGACCCAAGAGACCCAGTACTTC
cdr3_aa: CASSFGSGTQETQYF

j_call: TRBJ2-1
cdr3_length: 12
d_call: -
v_call: TRBV7-9
clone_size: -
cdr3_nt: TGTGCCAGCAGCCGGCTTAGGTCTGAGCAGTTCTTC
cdr3_aa: CASSRLRSEQFF

j_call: TRBJ2-3
cdr3_length: 13
d_call: TRBD2
v_call: TRBV10-3
clone_size: -
cdr3_nt: TGTGCCATCACGGCGGGAGATCGAGATACGCAGTATTTT
cdr3_aa: CAITAGDRDTQYF

j_call: TRBJ2-5
cdr3_length: 16
d_call: TRBD1
v_call: TRBV11-3
clone_size: -
cdr3_nt: TGTGCCAGCAGCTTGAACCCAGGGGGCGCAGGAGAGACCCAGTACTTC
cdr3_aa: CASSLNPGGAGETQYF

j_call: TRBJ1-1
cdr3_length: 13
d_call: -
v_call: TRBV27
clone_size: -
cdr3_nt: TGTGCCAGCAGTTTATCTCGCAGCACTGAAGCTTTCTTT
cdr3_aa: CASSLSRSTEAFF

j_call: TRBJ1-2
cdr3_length: 15
d_call: -
v_call: TRBV6-1
clone_size: once
cdr3_nt: TGTGCCAGCACCCTTGGAGATGCCCTCCTGGATGGCTACACCTTC
cdr3_aa: CASTLGDALLDGYTF

j_call: TRBJ1-5
cdr3_length: 13
d_call: -
v_call: TRBV18
clone_size: -
cdr3_nt: TGTGCCAGCTCACCCCCGGGTCATCAGCCCCAGCATTTT
cdr3_aa: CASSPPGHQPQHF

j_call: TRBJ2-1
cdr3_length: 13
d_call: -
v_call: TRBV27
clone_size: once
cdr3_nt: TGTGCCAGCAGTTTATCGGTAGTCTATGAGCAGTTCTTC
cdr3_aa: CASSLSVVYEQFF